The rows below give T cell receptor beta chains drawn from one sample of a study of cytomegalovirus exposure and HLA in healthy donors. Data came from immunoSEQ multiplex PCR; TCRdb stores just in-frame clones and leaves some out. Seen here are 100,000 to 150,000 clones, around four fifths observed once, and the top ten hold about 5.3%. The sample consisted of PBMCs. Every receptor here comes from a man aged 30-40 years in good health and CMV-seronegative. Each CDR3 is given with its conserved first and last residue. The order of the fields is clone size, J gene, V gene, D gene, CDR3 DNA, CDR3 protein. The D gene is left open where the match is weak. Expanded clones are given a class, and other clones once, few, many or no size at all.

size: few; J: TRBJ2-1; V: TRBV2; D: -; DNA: TGTGCCAGCAGTACAGGGACCAATGAGCAGTTCTTC; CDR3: CASSTGTNEQFF
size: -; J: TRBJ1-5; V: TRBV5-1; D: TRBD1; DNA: TGCGCCAGCAGCTTAAACCCGGGACAGGTCAATCAGCCCCAGCATTTT; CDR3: CASSLNPGQVNQPQHF
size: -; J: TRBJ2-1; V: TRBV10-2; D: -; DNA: TGCGCCAGCAGTGGGACCAGGGGCAATGAGCAGTTCTTC; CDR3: CASSGTRGNEQFF
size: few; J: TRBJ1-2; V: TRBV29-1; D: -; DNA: TGCAGCGTTCCGCCAGGGGACAACTATGGCTACACCTTC; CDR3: CSVPPGDNYGYTF
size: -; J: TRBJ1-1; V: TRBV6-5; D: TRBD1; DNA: TGTGCCAGCAGTTACTCCTACAGGGGGAACACTGAAGCTTTCTTT; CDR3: CASSYSYRGNTEAFF
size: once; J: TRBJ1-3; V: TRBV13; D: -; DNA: TGTGCCAGCAGCTTAATGGGGCGCTCTGGAAACACCATATATTTT; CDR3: CASSLMGRSGNTIYF
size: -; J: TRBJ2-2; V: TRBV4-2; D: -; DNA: TGTGCCAGCAGCCAAGATTTCCTTAACACCGGGGAGCTGTTTTTT; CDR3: CASSQDFLNTGELFF
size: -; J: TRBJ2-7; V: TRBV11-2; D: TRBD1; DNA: TGTGCCAGCAGCACCCGGACAGGGAATTACGAGCAGTACTTC; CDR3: CASSTRTGNYEQYF
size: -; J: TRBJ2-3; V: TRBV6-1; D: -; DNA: TGTGCCAGCAGTGATATCACAGATACGCAGTATTTT; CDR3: CASSDITDTQYF
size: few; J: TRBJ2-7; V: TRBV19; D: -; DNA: TGTGCCAGTACTCGGACGGGAAGCTCCTACGAGCAGTACTTC; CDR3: CASTRTGSSYEQYF
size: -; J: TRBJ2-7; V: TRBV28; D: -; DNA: TGTGCCATCGCGGACAGCTACGAGCAGTACTTC; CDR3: CAIADSYEQYF
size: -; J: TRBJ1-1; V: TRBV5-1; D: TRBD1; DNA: TGCGCCAGCAGCTTCGGGACAGGGGGCGCCACTGAAGCTTTCTTT; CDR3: CASSFGTGGATEAFF
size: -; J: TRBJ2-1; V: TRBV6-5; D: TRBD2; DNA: TGTGCCAGCAGTTACCTAGCGGGGTACAATGAGCAGTTCTTC; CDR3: CASSYLAGYNEQFF
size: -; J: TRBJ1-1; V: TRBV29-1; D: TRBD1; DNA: TGCAGCACTCCATATGAGGAGCCCGACAGGGGGCCCCGGGATGAAGCTTTCTTT; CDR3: CSTPYEEPDRGPRDEAFF
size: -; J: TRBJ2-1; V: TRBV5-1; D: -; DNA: TGCGCCAGCAGCCCAGGTGACGCCTACAATGAGCAGTTCTTC; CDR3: CASSPGDAYNEQFF
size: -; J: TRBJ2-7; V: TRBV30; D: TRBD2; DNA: TGTGCCTGGACTAGCGGCACCTACGAGCAGTACTTC; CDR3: CAWTSGTYEQYF
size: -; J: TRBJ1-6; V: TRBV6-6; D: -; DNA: TGTGCCAGCAGTTACACAGAAAAGGATTCACCCCTCCACTTT; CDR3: CASSYTEKDSPLHF
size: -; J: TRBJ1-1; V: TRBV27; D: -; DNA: TGTGCCAGCATAGAGGGCTCTGAAGCTTTCTTT; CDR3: CASIEGSEAFF
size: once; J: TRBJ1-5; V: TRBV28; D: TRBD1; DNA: TGTGCCAGCAGATCGGGACAGGGCAATCAGCCCCAGCATTTT; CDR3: CASRSGQGNQPQHF
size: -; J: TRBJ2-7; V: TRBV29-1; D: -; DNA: TGCAGCGTTGTTCTAACCCTCGGGGGATATGGGGAGCAGTACTTC; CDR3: CSVVLTLGGYGEQYF
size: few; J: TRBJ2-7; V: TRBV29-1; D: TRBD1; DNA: TGCAGCGTTCCTTCAGGGACAGGGATATCCTACGAGCAGTACTTC; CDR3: CSVPSGTGISYEQYF
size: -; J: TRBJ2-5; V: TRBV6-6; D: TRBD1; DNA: TGTGCCAGCACCGAAGGGTACAGGGGTGTGGAGACCCAGTACTTC; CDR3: CASTEGYRGVETQYF
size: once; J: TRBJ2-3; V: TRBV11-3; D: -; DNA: TGTGCCAGCAGCTTAACTACTAGCACAGATACGCAGTATTTT; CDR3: CASSLTTSTDTQYF
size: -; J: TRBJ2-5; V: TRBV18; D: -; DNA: TGTGCCAGCTCACCACCGGACAGTAAAGAGACCCAGTACTTC; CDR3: CASSPPDSKETQYF
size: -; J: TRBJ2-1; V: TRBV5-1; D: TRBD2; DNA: TGCGCCAGCAGCTTGGGACTAGCGGGAGGCCTCCGTTACAATGAGCAGTTCTTC; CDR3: CASSLGLAGGLRYNEQFF
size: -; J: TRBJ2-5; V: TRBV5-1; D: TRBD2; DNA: TGCGCCAGCAGCCCGAGACTAGCGGGGGATACCCAGTACTTC; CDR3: CASSPRLAGDTQYF
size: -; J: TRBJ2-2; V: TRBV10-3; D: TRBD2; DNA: TGTGCCATCAGTGAGCCGGGACTAGCGGGGAAGAACACCGGGGAGCTGTTTTTT; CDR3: CAISEPGLAGKNTGELFF
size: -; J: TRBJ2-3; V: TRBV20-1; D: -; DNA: TGCAGTGCTCGACTATCAGATACGCAGTATTTT; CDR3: CSARLSDTQYF
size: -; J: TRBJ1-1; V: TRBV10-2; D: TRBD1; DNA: TGCGCCAGCAGTTCCGGGACAGGGGCCACTGAAGCTTTCTTT; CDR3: CASSSGTGATEAFF
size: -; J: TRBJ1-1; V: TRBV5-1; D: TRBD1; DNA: TGCGCCAGCAGCACCGGGACAGGGGGCACTGAAGCTTTCTTT; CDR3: CASSTGTGGTEAFF
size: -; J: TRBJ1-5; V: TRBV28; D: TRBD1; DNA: TGTGCCAGCAGTGGCGGACAGGGGTCTTACAATCAGCCCCAGCATTTT; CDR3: CASSGGQGSYNQPQHF
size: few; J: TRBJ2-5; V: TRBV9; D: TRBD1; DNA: TGTGCCAGCAGCGTGGGGACAGGCCGGACTCAAGAGACCCAGTACTTC; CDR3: CASSVGTGRTQETQYF
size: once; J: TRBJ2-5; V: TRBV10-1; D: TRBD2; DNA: TGCGCCAGCAGTGAGACCAGCGGGGGGAAAGAGACCCAGTACTTC; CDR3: CASSETSGGKETQYF
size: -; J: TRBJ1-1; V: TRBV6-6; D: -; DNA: TGTGCCAGCAGTTACTCGTTATACGGTGAAGCTTTCTTT; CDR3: CASSYSLYGEAFF
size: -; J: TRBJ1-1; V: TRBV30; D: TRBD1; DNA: TGTGCCTGGAGGGCCGGGACAGGGGAAGCTTTCTTT; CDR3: CAWRAGTGEAFF